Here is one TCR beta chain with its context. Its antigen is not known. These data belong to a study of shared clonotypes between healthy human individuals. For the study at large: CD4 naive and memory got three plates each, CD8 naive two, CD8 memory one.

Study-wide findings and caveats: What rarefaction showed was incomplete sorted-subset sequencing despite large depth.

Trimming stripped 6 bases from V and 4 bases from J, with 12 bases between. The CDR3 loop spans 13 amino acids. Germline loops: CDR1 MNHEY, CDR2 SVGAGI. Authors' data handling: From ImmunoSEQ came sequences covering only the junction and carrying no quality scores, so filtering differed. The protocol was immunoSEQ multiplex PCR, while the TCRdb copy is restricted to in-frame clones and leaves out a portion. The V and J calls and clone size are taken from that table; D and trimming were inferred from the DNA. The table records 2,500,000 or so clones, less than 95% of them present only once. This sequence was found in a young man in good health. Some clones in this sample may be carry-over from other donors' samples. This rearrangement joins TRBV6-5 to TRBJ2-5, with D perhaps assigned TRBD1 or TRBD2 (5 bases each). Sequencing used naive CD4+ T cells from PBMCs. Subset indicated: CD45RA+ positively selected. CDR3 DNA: TGTGCCAGCAGGGGGACCCTTCGAGAGACCCAGTACTTC. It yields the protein CASRGTLRETQYF.